Described below is a single TCR beta chain sequence and its context. Both 60 Vbeta primers and 13 Jbeta primers went into the PCR. This table comes from immunoSEQ multiplex PCR, and its TCRdb copy is limited to in-frame clones, with some not included. The sample has around 150,000 clones, approximately 80% seen once. These data come from a study of cytomegalovirus exposure and HLA in healthy donors. This CDR3 has 16 amino acids. CDR1 and CDR2 (germline): SGHAT, FQNNGV. The V and J ends lost 3 bases and 3 bases respectively, with 16 bases between them. This chain connects TRBV11-2 to TRBJ2-3, with a possible D match to TRBD2 (5 bases). The sequence was obtained from a man aged 30 to 45 in good health and CMV-seronegative. The material sequenced was PBMCs. This CDR3 is CASSFLARGSTDTQYF. The DNA of the CDR3 is TGTGCCAGCAGCTTCTTAGCGAGAGGCTCAACAGATACGCAGTATTTT.